This T cell receptor (beta chain) was captured by sequencing in a study of T cells in Graves' hyperthyroidism and ophthalmopathy. Study overall: Sampling of peripheral blood happened at initial diagnosis, prior to any treatment. Overall study findings and caveats: Appearing also in blood were most of the thyroid clonotypes expanded above 0.001. Ophthalmopathy got predicted by the model a median about 6.7 months before its onset.

Using RNA transcripts as the source, TCR beta CDR3 regions were amplified. Using the HTBI primer set, a first-round RT-PCR was run on the TCR CDR3. TCRdb ran MiXCR on the multiplex PCR reads and lists one entry per CDR3 protein. The sample contains approximately 400,000 distinct CDR3 sequences, about 15% of which appear only once. The CDR3 runs to 12 residues. V shed 1 base and J shed 4 bases, with 8 bases lying between them. The germline gives CDR1 GTSNPN, CDR2 SVGIG (reference sequence). Clinical symptoms, serum thyroxine, TRAb, thyroid ultrasound and orbital computed tomography established diagnosis. This clonotype came up many times. Its antigen is not known.

The specimen sequenced was blood. V and J are TRBV30 and TRBJ2-7, with D perhaps matching TRBD1 (5 bases). The source is a young woman with Graves' hyperthyroidism. The CDR3 is CAWSDTGYEQYF. The DNA for the CDR3 is TGTGCCTGGAGTGATACAGGTTACGAGCAGTACTTC.